The rows below give T cell receptor beta chains drawn from one sample of a study of T-cell memory formation after mild COVID-19. TCRdb used MiXCR to reprocess the 5' RACE reads, holding one entry per CDR3 protein. The data show 300,000 to 400,000 distinct CDR3 sequences, roughly 13% seen once. Source material: PBMCs or a T cell subset sorted from them (not recorded which). The receptors were sampled from a man younger than 35 who had mild COVID-19 (a few samples of this study predate the infection). Cell type and time point are not known. CDR3s include the opening cysteine and the closing phenylalanine or tryptophan. The D gene is left open where the match is weak. For some rows the clone size is stated as once, few or many, or as a class when expanded; others skip it.

TRBJ1-2 . 15 . TRBV4-1 CASSPRGEANYGYTF TGCGCCAGCAGCCCCAGGGGAGAGGCTAACTATGGCTACACCTTC
TRBJ2-6 many 18 . TRBV4-3 CASSQDHPGSSGANVLTF TGCGCCAGCAGCCAAGATCATCCAGGGAGCTCTGGGGCCAACGTCCTGACTTTC
TRBJ1-2 . 16 . TRBV9 CASSVGVQGVVYGYTF TGTGCCAGCAGCGTAGGGGTTCAAGGGGTTGTCTATGGCTACACCTTC
TRBJ1-5 . 15 . TRBV7-2 CASSLWAGFNQPQHF TGTGCCAGCAGCTTATGGGCAGGATTCAATCAGCCCCAGCATTTT
TRBJ2-1 few 20 . TRBV15 CATSRTSGRTVTGSYNEQFF TGTGCCACCAGCAGAACATCGGGGAGGACAGTTACCGGCTCCTACAATGAGCAGTTCTTC
TRBJ2-3 few 15 TRBD2 TRBV12-3/TRBV12-4 CASSYRAGYTDTQYF TGTGCCAGCAGCTACCGAGCGGGGTACACAGATACGCAGTATTTT
TRBJ1-1 few 12 . TRBV20-1 CSARGGETEAFF TGCAGTGCTAGAGGCGGAGAAACTGAAGCTTTCTTT
TRBJ2-7 few 16 TRBD1 TRBV11-2 CASSLESGQGRYEQYF TGTGCCAGCAGCTTAGAGTCGGGACAGGGGAGATACGAGCAGTACTTC
TRBJ1-2 . 13 . TRBV18 CASSPPEGYGYTF TGTGCCAGCTCACCACCTGAGGGGTATGGCTACACCTTC
TRBJ1-2 . 13 TRBD1 TRBV7-9 CASSGTGQYGYTF TGTGCCAGCTCAGGGACAGGGCAGTATGGCTACACCTTC
TRBJ2-7 . 13 TRBD1 TRBV2 CASADRALYEQYF TGTGCCAGCGCCGACAGGGCTCTCTACGAGCAGTACTTC
TRBJ2-7 few 14 TRBD2 TRBV4-1 CASSLLAGVDEQYF TGCGCCAGCAGCCTACTAGCGGGGGTGGACGAGCAGTACTTC
TRBJ2-5 few 19 TRBD2 TRBV4-2 CASSQHRGSGESFRETQYF TGTGCCAGCAGCCAACACCGAGGTAGCGGGGAATCCTTTCGGGAGACCCAGTACTTC
TRBJ1-2 many 14 . TRBV28 CASSREGGYYGYTF TGTGCCAGCAGTAGAGAAGGGGGATACTATGGCTACACCTTC
TRBJ2-5 . 15 . TRBV4-3 CASSQTDRTEETQYF TGCGCCAGCAGCCAAACCGACAGGACAGAAGAGACCCAGTACTTC
TRBJ2-7 . 13 . TRBV3-1 CASSQFGGYEQYF TGTGCCAGCAGCCAATTCGGAGGCTACGAGCAGTACTTC
TRBJ1-6 few 15 . TRBV6-5 CASSFRTATGGPLHF TGTGCCAGCAGTTTTCGGACAGCGACTGGTGGACCCCTCCACTTT
TRBJ2-3 . 14 . TRBV7-2 CASSSSGASDTQYF TGTGCCAGCAGCTCATCTGGGGCCTCAGATACGCAGTATTTT
TRBJ1-5 few 15 TRBD1 TRBV6-4 CASSAGTGAPQPQHF TGTGCCAGCAGTGCCGGGACAGGGGCGCCCCAGCCCCAGCATTTT
TRBJ2-6 . 15 . TRBV10-1 CASSQGGPGANVLTF TGCGCCAGCAGTCAAGGGGGGCCTGGGGCCAACGTCCTGACTTTC
TRBJ2-3 . 11 . TRBV5-4 CATISGDTQYF TGTGCCACCATATCAGGAGATACGCAGTATTTT
TRBJ2-2 many 12 . TRBV28 CASGGQPGELFF TGTGCCAGCGGAGGACAGCCCGGGGAGCTGTTTTTT
TRBJ2-7 many 14 TRBD2 TRBV5-1 CASSLVAGPYEQYF TGCGCCAGCAGCTTGGTAGCGGGGCCCTACGAGCAGTACTTC
TRBJ1-6 . 11 . TRBV6-2/TRBV6-3 CASSYLSPLHF TGTGCCAGCAGTTACCTATCACCCCTCCACTTT
TRBJ2-6 many 14 . TRBV20-1 CSAHAWAGANVLTF TGCAGTGCCCACGCCTGGGCTGGGGCCAACGTCCTGACTTTC
TRBJ2-5 . 14 TRBD1 TRBV12-3/TRBV12-4 CASSLADRKETQYF TGTGCCAGCAGTTTAGCGGACAGGAAAGAGACCCAGTACTTC
TRBJ2-2 . 15 TRBD1 TRBV2 CASKRFTGATGELFF TGTGCCAGCAAACGTTTCACAGGGGCCACCGGGGAGCTGTTTTTT
TRBJ2-7 many 13 TRBD1 TRBV5-1 CASSLGDRSEQYF TGCGCCAGCAGCTTGGGGGACAGGTCGGAGCAGTACTTC
TRBJ1-2 few 13 . TRBV5-4 CASSLGQVTGYTF TGTGCCAGCAGCTTGGGACAGGTAACCGGCTACACCTTC
TRBJ2-5 few 13 . TRBV6-5 CASSLVWGETQYF TGTGCCAGCAGTTTGGTGTGGGGTGAGACCCAGTACTTC
TRBJ1-2 . 14 . TRBV5-1 CASSLQPPNYGYTF TGCGCCAGCAGCTTGCAGCCACCTAACTATGGCTACACCTTC
TRBJ1-1 . 13 . TRBV10-3 CAISHEGGTEAFF TGTGCCATCAGTCACGAGGGTGGCACTGAAGCTTTCTTT
TRBJ1-4 few 13 . TRBV11-2 CASSSRPAAKLFF TGTGCCAGCAGCTCGCGCCCGGCAGCAAAACTGTTTTTT
TRBJ2-2 . 18 TRBD1 TRBV10-3 CAIGIPMGQQRNTGELFF TGTGCCATCGGAATTCCGATGGGACAGCAAAGGAACACCGGGGAGCTGTTTTTT
TRBJ2-7 few 16 TRBD2 TRBV7-6 CASSSGTSGGGIEQYF TGTGCCAGCAGCTCCGGGACTAGCGGGGGGGGTATCGAGCAGTACTTC
TRBJ2-7 few 14 . TRBV3-1 CASSQDRRPYEQYF TGTGCCAGCAGCCAAGATCGAAGACCCTACGAGCAGTACTTC
TRBJ1-6 . 13 . TRBV10-3 CAIATNLNSPLHF TGTGCCATCGCAACAAACCTTAATTCACCCCTCCACTTT
TRBJ2-7 many 15 . TRBV24-1 CATSVLHRSSYEQYF TGTGCCACCAGTGTCCTTCATAGGAGCTCCTACGAGCAGTACTTC
TRBJ2-1 many 17 . TRBV6-1 CASSGQGPISSYNEQFF TGTGCCAGCAGTGGTCAGGGCCCTATTAGCTCCTACAATGAGCAGTTCTTC
TRBJ1-1 . 12 . TRBV7-2 CASSLEAAEAFF TGTGCCAGCAGCTTAGAAGCCGCTGAAGCTTTCTTT
TRBJ2-6 . 18 . TRBV5-1 CASSLDGTGLSGANVLTF TGCGCCAGCAGCTTGGACGGGACTGGACTGTCTGGGGCCAACGTCCTGACTTTC
TRBJ1-5 few 14 . TRBV6-1 CASSARSEGQPQHF TGTGCCAGCAGTGCCCGGAGTGAAGGTCAGCCCCAGCATTTT
TRBJ1-1 many 13 . TRBV14 CASSLGPYTEAFF TGTGCCAGCAGCCTAGGACCTTACACTGAAGCTTTCTTT
TRBJ2-3 . 17 TRBD2 TRBV12-3/TRBV12-4 CASSPAGGGLISDTQYF TGTGCCAGCAGTCCCGCGGGGGGGGGCCTCATTTCAGATACGCAGTATTTT
TRBJ2-2 . 16 TRBD2 TRBV12-3/TRBV12-4 CASSFLGGTFTGELFF TGTGCCAGCAGTTTCTTGGGGGGGACGTTCACCGGGGAGCTGTTTTTT
TRBJ2-3 many 11 . TRBV12-3/TRBV12-4 CASSLGLTQYF TGTGCCAGCAGTTTAGGGCTGACGCAGTATTTT
TRBJ2-3 few 11 . TRBV6-2/TRBV6-3 CASTYQDTQYF TGTGCCAGCACCTACCAAGATACGCAGTATTTT
TRBJ2-7 . 15 . TRBV4-1 CASSQATPGPYEQYF TGCGCCAGCAGCCAAGCCACCCCGGGACCTTACGAGCAGTACTTC
TRBJ2-1 . 13 TRBD2 TRBV6-5 CASSLAGVTEQFF TGTGCCAGCAGCCTAGCGGGGGTCACTGAGCAGTTCTTC
TRBJ1-1 many 14 . TRBV6-5 CASSSRTVGTEAFF TGTGCCAGCAGTTCGCGGACAGTCGGCACTGAAGCTTTCTTT
TRBJ2-7 many 15 . TRBV6-2/TRBV6-3 CASSKGHGSSYEQYF TGTGCCAGCAGCAAGGGACACGGAAGCTCCTACGAGCAGTACTTC
TRBJ2-5 many 14 . TRBV6-4 CASSPSGGSETQYF TGTGCCAGCAGCCCTTCCGGGGGCTCAGAGACCCAGTACTTC